The sequence of this TCR beta chain was determined in a study of T cells in Graves' hyperthyroidism and ophthalmopathy. In germline, CDR1 is SGHAT, CDR2 FQNNGV. This CDR3 is built from 12 residues. This clonotype came up a few times. One junction end disagrees with the germline gene, perhaps due to a read error. RNA transcripts gave rise to amplified TCR beta CDR3 regions. Primed by the HTBI set, a first-round RT-PCR was run on the TCR CDR3. TCRdb analysed the multiplex PCR reads with MiXCR anew, one entry per CDR3 protein. Found here are about 340,000 distinct CDR3 sequences, around a sixth of them singletons; the top ten hold 45% to 55%.

The clonotype was recovered from a woman in her fifties or sixties with Graves' hyperthyroidism. The sample comprised blood. This sequence joins TRBV11-2 and TRBJ2-7; D unresolved. CDR3 amino acids: CASSRKGYGQYF. The CDR3 DNA follows: TGTGCCAGCAGCCGAAAGGGCTACGGGCAGTACTTC.